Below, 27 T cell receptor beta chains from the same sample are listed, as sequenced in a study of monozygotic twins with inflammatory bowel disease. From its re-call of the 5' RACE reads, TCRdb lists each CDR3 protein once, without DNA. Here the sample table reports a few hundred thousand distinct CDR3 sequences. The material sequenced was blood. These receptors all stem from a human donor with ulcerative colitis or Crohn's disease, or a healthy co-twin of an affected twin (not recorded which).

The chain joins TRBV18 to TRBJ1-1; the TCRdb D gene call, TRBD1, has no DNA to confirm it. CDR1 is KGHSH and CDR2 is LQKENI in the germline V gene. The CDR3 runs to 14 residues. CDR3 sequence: CASSTGQGNTEAFF.

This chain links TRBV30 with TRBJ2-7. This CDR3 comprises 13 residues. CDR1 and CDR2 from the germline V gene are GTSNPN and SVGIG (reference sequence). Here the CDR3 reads CAWRSAAYYEQYF.

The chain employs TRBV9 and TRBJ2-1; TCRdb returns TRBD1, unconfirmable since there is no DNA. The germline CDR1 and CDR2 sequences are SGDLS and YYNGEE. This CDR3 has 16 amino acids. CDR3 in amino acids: CASSVRGGQGYNEQFF. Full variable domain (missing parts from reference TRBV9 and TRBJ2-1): DSGVTQTPKHLITATGQRVTLRCSPRSGDLSVYWYQQSLDQGLQFLIQYYNGEERAKGNILERFSAQQFPDLHSELNLSSLELGDSALYFCASSVRGGQGYNEQFFGPGTRLTVL.

The CDR3 is CASSLEGRDLNEKLFF. The V gene is TRBV5-8, the J gene TRBJ1-4; TCRdb's assignment of TRBD1 cannot be checked, as there is no DNA. This CDR3 has 16 amino acids. Germline CDR1 SGHTS, CDR2 YDEGEE.

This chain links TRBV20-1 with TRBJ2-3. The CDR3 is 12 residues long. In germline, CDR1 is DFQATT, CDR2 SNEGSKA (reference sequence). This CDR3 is CSAGLSTDTQYF.

The CDR3 sequence is CASSLNVQETQYF. The chain carries TRBV7-3 and TRBJ2-5. This CDR3 comprises 13 residues. Germline values: CDR1 SGHTA, CDR2 FQGTGA.

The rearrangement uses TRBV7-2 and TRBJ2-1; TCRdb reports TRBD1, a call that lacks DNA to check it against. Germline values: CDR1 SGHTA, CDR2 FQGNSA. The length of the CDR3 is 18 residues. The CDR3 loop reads CASSLRGAATTSYNEQFF.

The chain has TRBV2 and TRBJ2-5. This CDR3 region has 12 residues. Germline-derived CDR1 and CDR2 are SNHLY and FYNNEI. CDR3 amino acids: CASGIYQETQYF.

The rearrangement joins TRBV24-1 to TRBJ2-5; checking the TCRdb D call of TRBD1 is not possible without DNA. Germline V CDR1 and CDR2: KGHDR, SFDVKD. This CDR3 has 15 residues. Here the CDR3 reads CATSDPGTEGETQYF.

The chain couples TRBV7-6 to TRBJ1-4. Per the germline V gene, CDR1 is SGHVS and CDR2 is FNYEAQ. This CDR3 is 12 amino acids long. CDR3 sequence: CASSFIHEKLFF.

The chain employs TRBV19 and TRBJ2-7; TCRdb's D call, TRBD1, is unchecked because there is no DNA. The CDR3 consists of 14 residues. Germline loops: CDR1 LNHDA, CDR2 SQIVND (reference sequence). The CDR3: CASSLRQAAYEQYF. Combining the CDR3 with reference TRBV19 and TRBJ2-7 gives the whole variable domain DGGITQSPKYLFRKEGQNVTLSCEQNLNHDAMYWYRQDPGQGLRLIYYSQIVNDFQKGDIAEGYSVSREKKESFPLTVTSAQKNPTAFYLCASSLRQAAYEQYFGPGTRLTVT.

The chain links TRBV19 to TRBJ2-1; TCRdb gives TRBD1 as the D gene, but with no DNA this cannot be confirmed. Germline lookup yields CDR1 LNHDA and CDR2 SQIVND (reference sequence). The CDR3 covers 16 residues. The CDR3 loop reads CASSIEGQVSYNEQFF.

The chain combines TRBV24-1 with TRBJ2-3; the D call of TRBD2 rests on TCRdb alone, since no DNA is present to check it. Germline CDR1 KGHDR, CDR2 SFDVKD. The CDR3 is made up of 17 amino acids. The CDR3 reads CATSDFTLAGYTDTQYF.

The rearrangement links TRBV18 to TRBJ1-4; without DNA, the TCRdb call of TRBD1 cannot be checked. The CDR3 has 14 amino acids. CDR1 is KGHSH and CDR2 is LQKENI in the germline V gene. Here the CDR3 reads CASSPTGESEKLFF.

CDR3 region: CASSLFTRGSTYEQYF. The chain uses TRBV7-2 and TRBJ2-7; TCRdb lists TRBD1, though no DNA is available to test this call. There are 16 residues in the CDR3. Germline loops: CDR1 SGHTA, CDR2 FQGNSA.

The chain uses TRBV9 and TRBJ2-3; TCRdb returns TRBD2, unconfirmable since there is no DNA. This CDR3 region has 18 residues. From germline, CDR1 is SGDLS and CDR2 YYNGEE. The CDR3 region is CASSVAYASGVSTDTQYF.

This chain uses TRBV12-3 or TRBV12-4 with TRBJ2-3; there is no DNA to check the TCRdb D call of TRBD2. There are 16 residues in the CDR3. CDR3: CASSLSVALGQDTQYF.

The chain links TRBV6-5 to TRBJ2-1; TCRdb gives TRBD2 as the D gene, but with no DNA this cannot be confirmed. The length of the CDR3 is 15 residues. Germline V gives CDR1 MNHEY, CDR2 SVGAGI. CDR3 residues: CASSDRGGRDNEQFF.

The CDR3 region is CAWTPRGTHTGELFF. The chain employs TRBV30 and TRBJ2-2; the TRBD1 assignment by TCRdb is unverifiable without DNA. This CDR3 contains 15 residues. Per germline, CDR1 GTSNPN and CDR2 SVGIG (reference sequence).

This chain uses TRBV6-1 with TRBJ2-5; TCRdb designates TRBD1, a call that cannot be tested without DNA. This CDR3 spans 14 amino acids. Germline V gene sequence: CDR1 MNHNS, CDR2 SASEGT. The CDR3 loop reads CASRWEADEETQYF.

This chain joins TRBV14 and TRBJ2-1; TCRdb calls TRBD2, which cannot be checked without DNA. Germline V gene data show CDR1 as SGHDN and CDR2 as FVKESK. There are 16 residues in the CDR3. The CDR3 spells CASSPGLNRSYNEQFF.

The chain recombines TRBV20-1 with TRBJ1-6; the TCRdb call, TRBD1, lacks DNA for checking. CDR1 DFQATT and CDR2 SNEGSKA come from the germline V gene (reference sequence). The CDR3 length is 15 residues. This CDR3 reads CSAVGSGVYNSPLHF.

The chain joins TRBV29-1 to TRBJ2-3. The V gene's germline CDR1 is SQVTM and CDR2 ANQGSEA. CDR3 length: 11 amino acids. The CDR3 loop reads CSVESTDTQYF.

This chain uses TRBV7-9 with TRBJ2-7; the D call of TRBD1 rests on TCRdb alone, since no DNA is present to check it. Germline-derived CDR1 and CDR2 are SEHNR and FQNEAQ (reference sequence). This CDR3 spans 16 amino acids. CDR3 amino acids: CASSSISWGAGYEQYF.

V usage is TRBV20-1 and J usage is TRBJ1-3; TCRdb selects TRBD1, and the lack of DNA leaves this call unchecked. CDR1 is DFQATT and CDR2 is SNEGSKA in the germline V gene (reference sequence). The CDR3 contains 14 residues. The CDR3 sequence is CSARDRDSRNTIYF.

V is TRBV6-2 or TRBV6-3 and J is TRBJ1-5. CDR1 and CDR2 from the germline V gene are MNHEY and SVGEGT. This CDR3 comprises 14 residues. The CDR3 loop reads CASRKGTNNQPQHF.

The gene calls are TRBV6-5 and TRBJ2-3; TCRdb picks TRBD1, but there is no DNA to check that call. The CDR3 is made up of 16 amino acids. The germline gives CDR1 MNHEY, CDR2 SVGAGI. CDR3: CASSFLGGQGTDTQYF.